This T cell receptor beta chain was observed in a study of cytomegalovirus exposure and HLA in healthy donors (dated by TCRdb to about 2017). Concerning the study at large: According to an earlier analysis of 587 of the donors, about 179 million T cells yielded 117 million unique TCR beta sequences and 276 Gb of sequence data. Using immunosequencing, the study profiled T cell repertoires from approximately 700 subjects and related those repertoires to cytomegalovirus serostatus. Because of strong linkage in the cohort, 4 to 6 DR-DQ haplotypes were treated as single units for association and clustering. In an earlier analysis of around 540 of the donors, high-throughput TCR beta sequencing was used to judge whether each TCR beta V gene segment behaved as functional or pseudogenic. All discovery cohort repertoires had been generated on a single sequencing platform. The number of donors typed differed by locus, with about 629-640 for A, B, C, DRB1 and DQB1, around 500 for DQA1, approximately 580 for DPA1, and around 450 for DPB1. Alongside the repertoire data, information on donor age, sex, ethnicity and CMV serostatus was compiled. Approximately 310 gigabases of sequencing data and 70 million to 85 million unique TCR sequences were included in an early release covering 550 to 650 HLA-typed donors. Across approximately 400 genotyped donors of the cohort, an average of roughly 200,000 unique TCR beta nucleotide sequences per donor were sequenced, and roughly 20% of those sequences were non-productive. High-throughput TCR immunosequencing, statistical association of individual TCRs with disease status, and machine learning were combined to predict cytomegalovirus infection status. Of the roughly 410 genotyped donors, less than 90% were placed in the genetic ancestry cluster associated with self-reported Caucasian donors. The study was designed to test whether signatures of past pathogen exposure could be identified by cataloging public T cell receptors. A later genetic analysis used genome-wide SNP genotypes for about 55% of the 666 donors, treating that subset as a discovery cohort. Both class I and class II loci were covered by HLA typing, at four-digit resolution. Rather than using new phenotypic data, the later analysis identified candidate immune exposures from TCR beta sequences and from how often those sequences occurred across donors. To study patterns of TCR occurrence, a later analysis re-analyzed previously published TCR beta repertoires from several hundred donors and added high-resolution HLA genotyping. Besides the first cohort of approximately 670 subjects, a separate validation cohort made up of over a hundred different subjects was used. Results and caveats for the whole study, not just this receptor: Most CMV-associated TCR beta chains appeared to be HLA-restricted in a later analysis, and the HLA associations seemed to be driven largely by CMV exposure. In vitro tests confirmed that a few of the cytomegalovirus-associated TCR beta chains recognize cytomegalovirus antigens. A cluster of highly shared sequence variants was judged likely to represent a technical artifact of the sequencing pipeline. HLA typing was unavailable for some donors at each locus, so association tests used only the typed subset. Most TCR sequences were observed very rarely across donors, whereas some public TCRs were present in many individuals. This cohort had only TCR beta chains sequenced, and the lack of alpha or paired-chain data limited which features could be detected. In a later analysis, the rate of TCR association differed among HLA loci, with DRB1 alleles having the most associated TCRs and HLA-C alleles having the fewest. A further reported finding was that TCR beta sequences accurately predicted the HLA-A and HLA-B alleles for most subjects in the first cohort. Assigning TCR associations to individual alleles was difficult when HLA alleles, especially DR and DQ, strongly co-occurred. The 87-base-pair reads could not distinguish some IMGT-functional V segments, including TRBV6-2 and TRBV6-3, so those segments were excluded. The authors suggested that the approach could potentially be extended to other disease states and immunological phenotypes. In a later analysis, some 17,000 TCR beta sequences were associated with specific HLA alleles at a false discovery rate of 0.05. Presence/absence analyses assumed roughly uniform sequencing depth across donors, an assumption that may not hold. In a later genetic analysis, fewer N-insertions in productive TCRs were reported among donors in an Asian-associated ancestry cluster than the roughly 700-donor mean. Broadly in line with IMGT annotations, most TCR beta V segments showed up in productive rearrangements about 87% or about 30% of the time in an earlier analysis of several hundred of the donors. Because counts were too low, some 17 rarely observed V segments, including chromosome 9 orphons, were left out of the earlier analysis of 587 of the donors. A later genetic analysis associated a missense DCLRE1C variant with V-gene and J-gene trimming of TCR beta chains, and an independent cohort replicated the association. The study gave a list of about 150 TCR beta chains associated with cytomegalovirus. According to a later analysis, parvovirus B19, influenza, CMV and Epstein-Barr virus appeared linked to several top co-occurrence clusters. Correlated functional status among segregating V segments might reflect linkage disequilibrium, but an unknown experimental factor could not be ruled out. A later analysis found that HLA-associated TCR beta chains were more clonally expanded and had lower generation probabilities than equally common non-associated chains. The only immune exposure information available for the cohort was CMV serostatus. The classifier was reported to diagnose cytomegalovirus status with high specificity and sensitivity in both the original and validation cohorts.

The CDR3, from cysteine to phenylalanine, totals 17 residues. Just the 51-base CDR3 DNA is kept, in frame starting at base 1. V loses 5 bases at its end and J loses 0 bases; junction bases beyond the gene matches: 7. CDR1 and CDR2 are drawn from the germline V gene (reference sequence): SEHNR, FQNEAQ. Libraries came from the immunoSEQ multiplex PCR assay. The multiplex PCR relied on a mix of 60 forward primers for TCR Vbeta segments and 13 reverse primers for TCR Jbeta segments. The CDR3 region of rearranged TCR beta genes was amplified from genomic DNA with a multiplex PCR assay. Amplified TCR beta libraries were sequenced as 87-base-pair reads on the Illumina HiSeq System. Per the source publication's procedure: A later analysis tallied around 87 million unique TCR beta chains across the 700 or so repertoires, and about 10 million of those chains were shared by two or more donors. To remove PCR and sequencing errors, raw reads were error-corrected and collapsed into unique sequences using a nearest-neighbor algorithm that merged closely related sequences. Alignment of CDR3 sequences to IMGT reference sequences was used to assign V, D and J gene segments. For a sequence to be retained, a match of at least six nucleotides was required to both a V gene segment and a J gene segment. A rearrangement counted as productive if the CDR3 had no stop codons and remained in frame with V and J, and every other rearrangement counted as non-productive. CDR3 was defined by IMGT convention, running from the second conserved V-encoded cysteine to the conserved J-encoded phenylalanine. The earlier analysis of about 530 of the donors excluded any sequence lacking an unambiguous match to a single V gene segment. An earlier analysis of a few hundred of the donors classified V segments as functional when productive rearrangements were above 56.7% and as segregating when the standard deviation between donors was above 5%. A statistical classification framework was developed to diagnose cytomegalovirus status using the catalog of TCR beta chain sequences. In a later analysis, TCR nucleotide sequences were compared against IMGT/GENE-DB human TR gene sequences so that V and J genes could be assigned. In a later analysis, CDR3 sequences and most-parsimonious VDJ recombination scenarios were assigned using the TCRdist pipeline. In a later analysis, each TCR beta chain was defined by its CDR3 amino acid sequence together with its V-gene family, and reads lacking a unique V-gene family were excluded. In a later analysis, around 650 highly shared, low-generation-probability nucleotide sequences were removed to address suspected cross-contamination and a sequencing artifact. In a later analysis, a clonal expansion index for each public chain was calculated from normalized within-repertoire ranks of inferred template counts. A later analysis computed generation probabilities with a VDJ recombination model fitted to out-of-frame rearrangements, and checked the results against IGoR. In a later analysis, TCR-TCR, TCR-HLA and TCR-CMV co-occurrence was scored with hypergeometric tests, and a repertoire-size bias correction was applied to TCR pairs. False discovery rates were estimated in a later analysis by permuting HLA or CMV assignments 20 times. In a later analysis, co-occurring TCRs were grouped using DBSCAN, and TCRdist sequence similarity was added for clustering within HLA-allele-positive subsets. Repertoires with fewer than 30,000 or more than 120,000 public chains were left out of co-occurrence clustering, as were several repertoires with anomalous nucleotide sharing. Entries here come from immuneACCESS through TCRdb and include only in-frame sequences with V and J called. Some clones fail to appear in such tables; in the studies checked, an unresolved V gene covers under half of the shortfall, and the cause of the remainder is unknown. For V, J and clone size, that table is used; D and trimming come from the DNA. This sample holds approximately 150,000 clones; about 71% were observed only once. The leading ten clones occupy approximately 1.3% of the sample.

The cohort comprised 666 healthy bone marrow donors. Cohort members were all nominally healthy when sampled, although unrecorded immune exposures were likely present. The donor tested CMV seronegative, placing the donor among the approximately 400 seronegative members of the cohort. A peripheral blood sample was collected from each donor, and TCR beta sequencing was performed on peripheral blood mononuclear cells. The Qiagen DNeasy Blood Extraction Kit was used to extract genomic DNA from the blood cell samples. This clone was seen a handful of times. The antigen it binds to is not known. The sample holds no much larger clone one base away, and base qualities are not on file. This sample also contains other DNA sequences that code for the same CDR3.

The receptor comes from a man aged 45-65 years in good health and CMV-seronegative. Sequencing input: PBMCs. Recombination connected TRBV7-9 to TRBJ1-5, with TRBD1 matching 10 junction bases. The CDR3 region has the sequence CASSPDRGTYSNQPQHF. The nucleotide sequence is TGTGCCAGCAGCCCGGACAGGGGGACCTATAGCAATCAGCCCCAGCATTTT. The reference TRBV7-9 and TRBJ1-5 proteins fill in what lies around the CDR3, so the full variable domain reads DTGVSQNPRHKITKRGQNVTFRCDPISEHNRLYWYRQTLGQGPEFLTYFQNEAQLEKSRLLSDRFSAERPKGSFSTLEIQRTEQGDSAMYLCASSPDRGTYSNQPQHFGDGTRLSIL.